Below, one T cell receptor (beta chain) is given with its context. Its target is not known. One end of the junction varies from germline; a read error may be responsible. This entry comes from a study of glioma-infiltrating T cells. Findings of the study overall: Very few CDR3 sequences were shared between tissue and blood.

TCR alpha and beta CDR3 regions were amplified from RNA using iRepertoire nested multiplex PCR. Tissue mRNA or PBMC total RNA, about 95-450 ng, went into one-step reverse transcription and amplification. TCRdb processed the multiplex PCR reads anew with MiXCR; each CDR3 protein has one entry. The data show more than 110,000 distinct CDR3 sequences, 35% to 50% seen once. The TCR originated in a human donor with low-grade glioma or glioblastoma, undergoing nonglioma brain surgery, or in good health (not recorded which). Material: glioma tissue, nonneoplastic brain tissue, or PBMCs (not recorded which).

This chain's CDR3 is CANSYRQGDGYTF. The CDR3 DNA follows: TGTGCCAACAGTTATCGACAGGGCGATGGCTACACCTTC. This chain connects TRBV27 to TRBJ1-2, with 7 bases fitting TRBD1. The germline gives CDR1 MNHEY, CDR2 SMNVEV (reference sequence). This CDR3 has 13 amino acids.